The 29 T cell receptor beta chains below all came from one sample that was sequenced in a study of blood T cell repertoires in COVID-19 (dated by TCRdb to between 2020 and 2021). Library preparation was by the immunoSEQ multiplex PCR assay. Drawn from immuneACCESS, this table holds only the in-frame rearrangements with V and J called that TCRdb kept. Clones are partly lost; checked studies trace under half to an unresolved V gene and leave the rest unexplained. Present in this sample are 93,000 or so clones, roughly 90% of which were seen just once. The top ten clones comprise 5% to 8% of the sample. Sample: peripheral blood. All receptors derive from a human donor in a cohort sampled during active COVID-19.

This clone was picked up one time. The rearrangement uses TRBV21-1 and TRBJ2-1; the D call TRBD1 from the table was never checked on the DNA. TRBV21-1 is tagged as a pseudogene. The CDR3 is 20 amino acids. Written as DNA, the CDR3 is TGTGCCAGCAGCAAAAACCCTTCAAATAGACCGGGACAGGGTACGCATGAGCAGTTCTTC. Translated, it gives CASSKNPSNRPGQGTHEQFF.

This clone has only a few counts. This chain uses TRBV25-1 with TRBJ2-3; TRBD2 matches 9 bases. CDR1 is MGHDK, CDR2 SYGVNS, per germline. This CDR3 spans 16 amino acids. Losses at the gene ends were 3 bases for V and 1 base for J; bases not matched to a gene: 5. CDR3 residues: CASSDLSGRRTDTQYF. The CDR3 region has the DNA TGTGCCAGCAGTGACCTTAGCGGGAGACGCACAGATACGCAGTATTTT.

This chain links TRBV13 with TRBJ2-5, with 8 bases that match TRBD2. CDR3 length: 15 residues. Per germline, CDR1 PRHDT and CDR2 FYEKMQ (reference sequence). The V gene end was trimmed by 0 bases and the J gene end by 4 bases; junction bases not matched to a gene: 4. The CDR3 sequence: CASSLGGRALETQYF. The CDR3 DNA is TGTGCCAGCAGCTTAGGCGGGAGGGCCTTAGAGACCCAGTACTTC.

Here the CDR3 reads CASSLGGTSNQPQHF. CDR3 DNA: TGTGCCAGCAGCTTAGGGGGCACCAGCAATCAGCCCCAGCATTTT. The rearrangement uses TRBV5-5 and TRBJ1-5; 7 bases agree with TRBD1. Germline CDR1 and CDR2: SGHKS and YYEKEE (reference sequence). The CDR3 is made up of 15 amino acids. V trimming: 2 bases; J trimming: 1 base; junction bases outside the gene matches: 3.

The chain joins TRBV11-2 to TRBJ1-3; D ambiguous. The CDR3 consists of 15 residues. Trimming took 5 bases from V and 2 from J, leaving 13 bases between them. The germline V gene has CDR1 SGHAT and CDR2 FQNNGV. Written as DNA, the CDR3 is TGTGCCAGCAGCCCTCGTAGAGAGGCTGGAAACACCATATATTTT. This encodes CASSPRREAGNTIYF. Filled out from reference TRBV11-2 and TRBJ1-3, the complete variable domain reads EAGVAQSPRYKIIEKRQSVAFWCNPISGHATLYWYQQILGQGPKLLIQFQNNGVVDDSQLPKDRFSAERLKGVDSTLKIQPAKLEDSAVYLCASSPRREAGNTIYFGEGSWLTVV.

This clone was picked up a small number of times. The V call is TRBV14, the J call TRBJ2-7; TRBD2 aligns across 10 bases. There are 15 residues in the CDR3. After removal of 3 bases from V and 3 bases from J, the junction contained 5 bases not matched to a gene. Germline V gene data show CDR1 as SGHDN and CDR2 as FVKESK. The CDR3 DNA is TGTGCCAGCAGCCACTTAGCGGGAGGCCTCTACGAGCAGTACTTC. Translation: CASSHLAGGLYEQYF. Variable domain in full (rest from reference TRBV14 and TRBJ2-7): EAGVTQFPSHSVIEKGQTVTLRCDPISGHDNLYWYRRVMGKEIKFLLHFVKESKQDESGMPNNRFLAERTGGTYSTLKVQPAELEDSGVYFCASSHLAGGLYEQYFGPGTRLTVT.

The chain links TRBV2 to TRBJ1-6, with a tentative D call TRBD1 (5 bases). The CDR3 is made up of 15 amino acids. V lost 1 base and J 4 bases, leaving 8 bases between the germline ends. Germline CDR1 and CDR2: SNHLY and FYNNEI. CDR3 sequence reads: CASSEGREYNSPLHF. CDR3 coding DNA: TGTGCCAGCAGTGAAGGCAGGGAATATAATTCACCCCTCCACTTT.

This chain connects TRBV28 to TRBJ2-4; 10 bases align to TRBD2. V was pared by 5 bases and J by 8 bases, with 15 bases of the junction left unmatched. Germline CDR1 reads MDHEN; CDR2 reads SYDVKM. This CDR3 comprises 17 residues. The CDR3 region is CASSALLAGPLEDIQYF. In DNA form, the CDR3 reads TGTGCCAGCAGTGCCCTACTAGCGGGACCCCTCGAGGACATTCAGTACTTC.

In the case of this clone: An end of the junction differs from the germline gene, which may be a read error. The V and J genes are TRBV3-1 (or the pseudogene TRBV3-2) and TRBJ2-7; 9 bases agree with TRBD2. There are 17 residues in the CDR3. Looked up from germline, CDR1 is LGHDT and CDR2 is YNNKEL (reference sequence). The CDR3 DNA reads TGTGCCAGCAGTCAAGGGGGACTAGCCTTGAGCTCCTACGAGCAGTACTTC. Residues: CASSQGGLALSSYEQYF.

V gene TRBV15 combines with J gene TRBJ2-7; possible D gene TRBD2, 5 bases. The CDR3 totals 14 residues. CDR1 LNHNV and CDR2 YYDKDF come from the germline V gene (reference sequence). The V end lost 0 bases, the J end lost 5 bases, and 11 bases lay between the germline ends. CDR3 DNA sequence: TGTGCCACCAGCAGAGATCATGGGAGCGACGAGCAGTACTTC. This encodes CATSRDHGSDEQYF.

The chain employs TRBV5-1 and TRBJ2-1; D may be TRBD2 (6 bases). CDR3 length equals 14 residues. Trimming stripped 4 bases from V and 5 bases from J, with 13 bases between. Per the germline V gene, CDR1 is SGHRS and CDR2 is YFSETQ. CDR3 loop: CASSRGDSNNEQFF. CDR3 nucleotides: TGCGCCAGCAGCCGCGGGGATAGCAACAATGAGCAGTTCTTC.

The chain has TRBV6-1 and TRBJ2-6; no firm D call. V dropped 0 bases and J dropped 0 bases, with 3 bases sitting between them. Germline lookup yields CDR1 MNHNS and CDR2 SASEGT. There are 15 residues in the CDR3. The CDR3 DNA follows: TGTGCCAGCAGTGAAGCTAACTCTGGGGCCAACGTCCTGACTTTC. This sequence encodes CASSEANSGANVLTF.

This chain joins TRBV6-1 and TRBJ1-2; 9 bases line up with TRBD1. The junction had 13 bases not matched to a gene; V was cut back by 3 bases and J by 8 bases. CDR1 is MNHNS and CDR2 is SASEGT in the germline V gene. The CDR3 extends over 16 amino acids. The CDR3 is CASSDYYRDRDIGYTF. The CDR3 DNA is TGTGCCAGCAGTGACTACTACCGGGACAGGGACATCGGCTACACCTTC.

The chain carries TRBV5-1 and TRBJ2-3; 9 nucleotides match TRBD1. The CDR3 spans 16 residues. The V gene end was trimmed by 4 bases and the J gene end by 3 bases; junction bases not matched to a gene: 9. CDR1 and CDR2 (germline): SGHRS, YFSETQ. Written as DNA, the CDR3 is TGCGCCAGCAGCGGGCCCGCGGGACAGGGTACAGATACGCAGTATTTT. Its protein product is CASSGPAGQGTDTQYF.

The genes are TRBV18 and TRBJ2-7; D possibly corresponds to TRBD2 (6 bases). V lost 3 bases and J 7 bases, leaving 13 bases between the germline ends. Germline CDR1 KGHSH, CDR2 LQKENI. The CDR3 has 13 residues. In nucleotides, the CDR3 is TGTGCCAGCTCACCCGGCGCGGCGGGGGAGCAGTACTTC. It is translated as CASSPGAAGEQYF. The whole variable domain, filled in from reference TRBV18 and TRBJ2-7, reads NAGVMQNPRHLVRRRGQEARLRCSPMKGHSHVYWYRQLPEEGLKFMVYLQKENIIDESGMPKERFSAEFPKEGPSILRIQQVVRGDSAAYFCASSPGAAGEQYFGPGTRLTVT.

V usage is TRBV28 and J usage is TRBJ2-7; no firm D call. The CDR3 has 12 residues. The germline V gene encodes CDR1 MDHEN and CDR2 SYDVKM. The V end was cut by 3 bases, the J end by 0 bases, with 3 bases between. In DNA, the CDR3 is TGTGCCAGCAGTTTCGGCTCCTACGAGCAGTACTTC. This translates into CASSFGSYEQYF.

The gene calls are TRBV7-3 and TRBJ2-2, with 12 bases matching TRBD2. The CDR3 covers 16 residues. In germline, CDR1 is SGHTA, CDR2 FQGTGA. Trimming removed 5 bases from V and 4 bases from J; junction bases left unmatched: 5. CDR3 loop: CASSPRTSGATGELFF. CDR3 nucleotide sequence: TGTGCCAGCAGCCCACGGACTAGCGGGGCCACCGGGGAGCTGTTTTTT.

This rearrangement joins TRBV7-2 to TRBJ2-3; 12 bases line up with TRBD2. The CDR3 runs 18 residues. CDR1 and CDR2 (germline): SGHTA, FQGNSA. The V and J ends lost 0 bases and 3 bases, in that order; junction bases with no gene match: 7. This CDR3 reads CASSLAWLAGGLTDTQYF. In DNA form, the CDR3 reads TGTGCCAGCAGCTTAGCGTGGCTAGCGGGGGGGCTAACAGATACGCAGTATTTT.

The chain has TRBV5-1 and TRBJ2-7; possibly TRBD1 for D (6 bases). The V end was cut by 4 bases, the J end by 2 bases, with 16 bases between. Germline V CDR1 and CDR2: SGHRS, YFSETQ. The CDR3 totals 15 residues. The DNA for the CDR3 is TGCGCCAGCAGCCCAACAGGGTATCCCCCCTACGAGCAGTACTTC. Translation gives CASSPTGYPPYEQYF.

The chain uses TRBV7-3 and TRBJ2-1; 14 bases match TRBD2. Germline CDR1 is SGHTA and CDR2 is FQGTGA. The V segment lost 3 bases and the J segment 8 bases; nucleotides outside the gene matches: 6. The CDR3 extends over 16 amino acids. The CDR3 region is CASSFRLAGGLDEQFF. Here the CDR3 DNA reads TGTGCCAGCAGCTTCAGACTAGCGGGGGGGCTTGATGAGCAGTTCTTC.

The CDR3, as DNA: TGCAGTGCCTCCTTCCGGGGTGAGCAGTTCTTC. Amino acid sequence: CSASFRGEQFF. The chain joins TRBV20-1 to TRBJ2-1; possible D gene TRBD2, 5 bases. Germline V gene lookup returns CDR1 DFQATT and CDR2 SNEGSKA (reference sequence). V dropped 6 bases and J dropped 9 bases, with 12 bases sitting between them. This CDR3 has 11 amino acids.

J is TRBJ2-2 and V is TRBV28; 7 nucleotides match TRBD1. J was trimmed by 7 bases and V by 4 bases; bases with no gene match: 12. Germline V CDR1 and CDR2: MDHEN, SYDVKM. CDR3 length: 16 residues. CDR3 loop: CASSSGQERYIGELFF. As DNA, the CDR3 is TGTGCCAGCAGTTCCGGACAGGAGAGGTACATCGGGGAGCTGTTTTTT. Using reference TRBV28 and TRBJ2-2 for the parts outside the CDR3, the full variable domain is DVKVTQSSRYLVKRTGEKVFLECVQDMDHENMFWYRQDPGLGLRLIYFSYDVKMKEKGDIPEGYSVSREKKERFSLILESASTNQTSMYLCASSSGQERYIGELFFGEGSRLTVL.

V and J are TRBV9 and TRBJ1-3; 8 bases agree with TRBD1. CDR1 is SGDLS, CDR2 YYNGEE, per germline. The CDR3 contains 16 residues. V was clipped by 4 bases and J by 0 bases; unmatched bases: 6. The CDR3 DNA follows: TGTGCCAGCAGCAACCGGGACAGGTACTCTGGAAACACCATATATTTT. This translates into CASSNRDRYSGNTIYF.

About this clone itself: At one end, the junction sequence differs from germline, possibly due to a read error. This sequence joins TRBV5-6 and TRBJ2-1; D possibly corresponds to TRBD1 (6 bases). Germline loops: CDR1 SGHDT, CDR2 YYEEEE. The CDR3 runs to 11 residues. This chain's CDR3 is CASSTTGSVIF. The CDR3 bases are TGTGCCAGCAGCACCACAGGGTCGGTGATCTTC.

The chain uses TRBV10-2 and TRBJ1-4; maybe TRBD1 (5 bases). Germline loops: CDR1 WSHSY, CDR2 SAAADI. V was trimmed by 2 bases and J by 4 bases, leaving 11 bases between them. This CDR3 has 15 residues. CDR3 amino acids: CASSEETVINEKLFF. The DNA for the CDR3 is TGCGCCAGCAGTGAGGAGACAGTTATTAATGAAAAACTGTTTTTT.

This clone ranks as medium-sized. The V call is TRBV11-3, the J call TRBJ2-7; tentative D call: TRBD2 (6 bases). Per germline, CDR1 SGHNT and CDR2 YENEEA. V lost 4 bases and J lost 2, with 15 bases in between. This CDR3 comprises 15 residues. CDR3 nucleotides: TGTGCCAGCAGCTCTGGATGGGCGGGACCCTACGAGCAGTACTTC. It encodes CASSSGWAGPYEQYF.

A single count supports this clone. The V and J genes are TRBV6-1 and TRBJ1-4; 8 bases match TRBD1. Germline V CDR1 and CDR2: MNHNS, SASEGT. This CDR3 is 17 amino acids long. J lost 0 bases, V lost 2 bases, and 5 bases had no gene match. CDR3 protein: CASSERAGGSTNEKLFF. The CDR3 DNA sequence: TGTGCCAGCAGTGAAAGGGCAGGGGGCTCAACTAATGAAAAACTGTTTTTT.

The V and J genes are TRBV7-9 and TRBJ2-3; TRBD1 is a possible D gene (6 bases). V lost 1 base and J lost 4, with 9 bases in between. Germline assignment: CDR1 SEHNR and CDR2 FQNEAQ (reference sequence). This CDR3 region has 14 residues. CDR3 in DNA: TGTGCCAGCAGCTTAGGGGGGCGGGCAGATACGCAGTATTTT. It specifies CASSLGGRADTQYF.

This clone was seen just once. This chain connects TRBV11-3 to TRBJ2-1; tentatively, D is TRBD2 (5 bases). This CDR3 comprises 18 residues. V lost 5 bases, J lost 1 base, and 21 bases lay in between. Per germline, CDR1 SGHNT and CDR2 YENEEA. The CDR3 here is CASSLKMRLDLSYNEQFF. As DNA, the CDR3 is TGTGCCAGCAGCCTAAAAATGAGGCTGGACTTATCCTACAATGAGCAGTTCTTC.